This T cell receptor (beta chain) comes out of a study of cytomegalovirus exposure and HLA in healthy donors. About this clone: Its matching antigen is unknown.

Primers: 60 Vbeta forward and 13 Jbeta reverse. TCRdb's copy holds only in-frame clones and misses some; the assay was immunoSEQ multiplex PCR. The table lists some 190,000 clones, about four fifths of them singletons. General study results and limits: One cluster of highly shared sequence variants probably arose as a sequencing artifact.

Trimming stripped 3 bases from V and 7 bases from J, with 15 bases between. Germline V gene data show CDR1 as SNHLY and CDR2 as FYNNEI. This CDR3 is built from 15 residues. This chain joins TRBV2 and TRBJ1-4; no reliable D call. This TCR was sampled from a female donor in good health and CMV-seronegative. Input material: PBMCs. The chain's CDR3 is CASSDRTTLSEKLFF. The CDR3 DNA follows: TGTGCCAGCAGTGACCGGACTACCCTATCTGAAAAACTGTTTTTT.